A selection of T cell receptor beta chains follows, all from one sample in a study of cytomegalovirus exposure and HLA in healthy donors. The protocol was immunoSEQ multiplex PCR, while the TCRdb copy is restricted to in-frame clones and leaves out a portion. Seen here are 200,000 to 250,000 clones, roughly 84% observed once, and the top ten hold 1.5% to 2.5%. The sample consisted of PBMCs. Receptor source: a woman between 18 and 30 years old in good health and CMV-seropositive. CDR3s include the opening cysteine and the closing phenylalanine or tryptophan. A D gene is named only where the DNA matches it firmly. Expanded clones are given a class, and other clones once, few, many or no size at all.

TRBJ2-3 TRBV4-2 . TRBD1 TGTGCCAGCAGCCAACTCCGGGGACAGGGGGCCGGCGGAACCACAGATACGCAGTATTTT CASSQLRGQGAGGTTDTQYF
TRBJ2-5 TRBV5-1 once . TGCGCCAGCAGCTTGATCAGGGGTCGGGGAACACAAGAGACCCAGTACTTC CASSLIRGRGTQETQYF
TRBJ2-7 TRBV4-2 . TRBD2 TGTGCCAGCAGCCAAGTGTTTAGCGGGAGAAAATACGAGCAGTACTTC CASSQVFSGRKYEQYF
TRBJ2-2 TRBV5-1 . . TGCGCCAGCAGCTTGGTTAGTAGCACCGGGGAGCTGTTTTTT CASSLVSSTGELFF
TRBJ2-7 TRBV29-1 . . TGTAGTGTTGGGCTCGAATACGAGCAGTACTTC CSVGLEYEQYF
TRBJ1-4 TRBV7-6 . TRBD1 TGTGCCAGCAGCGTGACAGGGTACACTAATGAAAAACTGTTTTTT CASSVTGYTNEKLFF
TRBJ2-7 TRBV27 . TRBD2 TGTGCCAGCAGTTTAAAACTAGCGGGGCTAACCTACGAGCAGTACTTC CASSLKLAGLTYEQYF
TRBJ2-1 TRBV5-1 . TRBD2 TGCGCCAGCAGCTTACTTAGCGGGAGAGGATCCTACAATGAGCAGTTCTTC CASSLLSGRGSYNEQFF
TRBJ2-3 TRBV5-6 . . TGTGCCAGCAGCCGGGACTCCACGCAGTATTTT CASSRDSTQYF
TRBJ2-1 TRBV5-1 . TRBD2 TGCGCCAGCAGCCATGTCCTCCGGGACTACTACAATGAGCAGTTCTTC CASSHVLRDYYNEQFF
TRBJ1-2 TRBV27 once TRBD1 TGTGCCAGCAGTTTATCCGGGACAGCCTATGGCTACACCTTC CASSLSGTAYGYTF
TRBJ2-3 TRBV7-6 . TRBD2 TGTGCCAGCAGCTCTCTAGCGGGAACAGATACGCAGTATTTT CASSSLAGTDTQYF
TRBJ2-7 TRBV29-1 . . TGCAGCGCCAGAGGGGGGGCCGGGACTACCTACGAGCAGTACTTC CSARGGAGTTYEQYF
TRBJ1-1 TRBV30 . TRBD1 TGTGCCTGGAGAACCGGGACAGGGCACACTGAAGCTTTCTTT CAWRTGTGHTEAFF
TRBJ1-1 TRBV5-1 . TRBD1 TGCGCCAGCAGCTTCCGGGACAGGGGGACGAATGAAGCTTTCTTT CASSFRDRGTNEAFF
TRBJ1-1 TRBV18 . . TGTGCCAGCTCACCACCGAGCGAGTTCCGGGCTTTCTTT CASSPPSEFRAFF
TRBJ2-2 TRBV5-6 . TRBD1 TGTGCCAGCAGCGAGGGACAGTGGAGCACCGGGGAGCTGTTTTTT CASSEGQWSTGELFF
TRBJ2-7 TRBV7-9 . . TGTGCCAGCAGCTTAGAGGAGGGTCTGACCTACGAGCAGTACTTC CASSLEEGLTYEQYF
TRBJ2-5 TRBV4-1 . TRBD2 TGCGCCAGCAGCCAAGATACTAGCGGGCCCCAAGAGACCCAGTACTTC CASSQDTSGPQETQYF
TRBJ2-3 TRBV5-1 . TRBD2 TGCGCCAGCAGCTTGAGAGCGGGGGGGGATACGCAGTATTTT CASSLRAGGDTQYF
TRBJ2-7 TRBV6-5 . TRBD2 TGTGCCAGCAGTTACACGGGGGGCTCCTACGAGCAGTACTTC CASSYTGGSYEQYF
TRBJ2-5 TRBV10-3 . TRBD1 TGTGCCATCAGCAACCTGGGACAGGGTGGGGAGACCCAGTACTTC CAISNLGQGGETQYF
TRBJ1-3 TRBV28 . . TGTGCCAGCAGTTTATACCTCTTGCGGGCGCCCGGAAACACCATATATTTT CASSLYLLRAPGNTIYF
TRBJ2-2 TRBV6-1 . TRBD1 TGTGCCAGTAGACAGGGTTTTACCGGGGAGCTGTTTTTT CASRQGFTGELFF
TRBJ2-2 TRBV6-5 . . TGTGCCAGCAGTTACGGACGGGAGACCGGGGAGCTGTTTTTT CASSYGRETGELFF
TRBJ2-4 TRBV28 . . TGTGCCAGCAGTTTAGCGGGACCCCTAGCCAAAAACATTCAGTACTTC CASSLAGPLAKNIQYF
TRBJ1-5 TRBV19 . TRBD1 TGTGCCAGTAGTATCAGAACCGGGACAGGGCGAAATCAGCCCCAGCATTTT CASSIRTGTGRNQPQHF
TRBJ2-1 TRBV14 . TRBD1 TGTGCCAGCAGCCAAGATCCGGCAGGGGGCGAAGAGTTCTTC CASSQDPAGGEEFF
TRBJ1-5 TRBV19 . TRBD1 TGTGCCAGTAGGGGGACAGTTAGCAATCAGCCCCAGCATTTT CASRGTVSNQPQHF
TRBJ1-5 TRBV5-1 . . TGCGCCAGCAGCCAACAGGGTGGGAATCAGCCCCAGCATTTT CASSQQGGNQPQHF
TRBJ1-5 TRBV28 . . TGTGCCAGCAGTTCCGGACCCGGGGGCAATCAGCCCCAGCATTTT CASSSGPGGNQPQHF
TRBJ2-7 TRBV6-5 . . TGTGCCAGCAGGGGCACGACAGCTTCCGAGCAGTACTTC CASRGTTASEQYF
TRBJ2-7 TRBV28 . . TGTGCCAGCAGTTACACGGGGGTGGGGGCCTACGAGCAGTACTTC CASSYTGVGAYEQYF
TRBJ1-5 TRBV19 . . TGTGCCAGTAGTATTGGCGGAGGTCGAGGTATGCCCCAGCATTTT CASSIGGGRGMPQHF
TRBJ1-1 TRBV6-5 . . TGTGCCAGCAGTCCCGGGGGCGGGGGCATCACTGAAGCTTTCTTT CASSPGGGGITEAFF